The 15 T cell receptor beta chains presented below share a single source sample, sequenced in a study of beta chain features in type 1 diabetes. Study findings and constraints: Among all four CD4+ subsets, Type 1 diabetes patients had TCRB CDR3s that were moderately but significantly shorter.

These receptors have no identified antigens. All of the isolated RNA was reverse transcribed, so expressed TCRB transcripts were sequenced. TCRdb's copy holds only in-frame clones and misses some; the assay was immunoSEQ multiplex PCR. Among 680,000 or so clones listed, roughly 13% were seen once. The sequencing input was naive CD4+ T cells from blood. The receptors were gathered from a man aged 18 to 35 with type 1 diabetes.

This clone occurred a few times. The genes are TRBV5-1 and TRBJ1-4, with 7 bases matching TRBD1. J was trimmed by 7 bases and V by 0 bases; bases with no gene match: 6. This CDR3 spans 15 amino acids. Germline V gives CDR1 SGHRS, CDR2 YFSETQ. CDR3 loop: CASSLGDRDTEKLFF. CDR3 nucleotide sequence: TGCGCCAGCAGCTTGGGCGACAGGGATACTGAAAAACTGTTTTTT.

CDR3 coding DNA: TGTGCCAGCAGTTCTGGCGGCCATAGCAATCAGCCCCAGCATTTT. Its protein product is CASSSGGHSNQPQHF. The rearrangement joins TRBV2 to TRBJ1-5; D gene ambiguous. Trimming removed 5 bases at V and 0 bases at J, with 11 bases between. CDR3 length: 15 amino acids. Germline V lookup: CDR1 SNHLY, CDR2 FYNNEI.

The chain uses TRBV2 and TRBJ2-1, with D possibly matching TRBD1 (6 bases). Looked up from germline, CDR1 is SNHLY and CDR2 is FYNNEI. The CDR3 sequence is 19 residues long. V gave up 3 bases and J gave up 3 bases, with 24 bases separating them. The CDR3 DNA reads TGTGCCAGCAGTGATAGGCCCGGTCAGGGGCTCCGGCGCTACAATGAGCAGTTCTTC. Translating it yields CASSDRPGQGLRRYNEQFF. Using reference TRBV2 and TRBJ2-1 for the parts outside the CDR3, the full variable domain is EPEVTQTPSHQVTQMGQEVILRCVPISNHLYFYWYRQILGQKVEFLVSFYNNEISEKSEIFDDQFSVERPDGSNFTLKIRSTKLEDSAMYFCASSDRPGQGLRRYNEQFFGPGTRLTVL.

The J gene is TRBJ1-1, the V gene TRBV2; 7 nucleotides agree with TRBD1. The V segment lost 4 bases and the J segment 3 bases; nucleotides outside the gene matches: 2. The germline V gene encodes CDR1 SNHLY and CDR2 FYNNEI. The CDR3 totals 13 residues. The CDR3, as DNA: TGTGCCAGCAGTGGGACAGGCTACACTGAAGCTTTCTTT. As protein: CASSGTGYTEAFF.

This clone was counted a few times. The rearrangement links TRBV30 to TRBJ2-7, with a tentative D call TRBD2 (5 bases). Germline V gene sequence: CDR1 GTSNPN, CDR2 SVGIG (reference sequence). This CDR3 has 13 residues. The V end lost 0 bases, the J end lost 2 bases, and 8 bases lay between the germline ends. The CDR3 is CAWSVSGTYEQYF. CDR3 DNA: TGTGCCTGGAGTGTGAGCGGAACCTACGAGCAGTACTTC. The whole variable domain, filled in from reference TRBV30 and TRBJ2-7, reads SQTIHQWPATLVQPVGSPLSLECTVEGTSNPNLYWYRQAAGRGLQLLFYSVGIGQISSEVPQNLSASRPQDRQFILSSKKLLLSDSGFYLCAWSVSGTYEQYFGPGTRLTVT.

This clone was counted between two and nine times. This rearrangement joins TRBV6-6 to TRBJ2-1; D uncertain. This CDR3 comprises 13 residues. Trimming cost V 2 bases and J 8 bases, with 10 bases left between them. Per germline, CDR1 MNHNY and CDR2 SVGAGI (reference sequence). The CDR3 here is CASSYRSRDEQFF. CDR3 in DNA: TGTGCCAGCAGTTACCGGTCCCGGGATGAGCAGTTCTTC.

The gene calls are TRBV6-1 and TRBJ2-3; 12 bases are shared with TRBD2. With 2 bases clipped from V and 2 bases from J, the junction kept 2 bases outside the gene matches. Germline V gene sequence: CDR1 MNHNS, CDR2 SASEGT. CDR3 length: 16 amino acids. CDR3 region: CASSETSGGSTDTQYF. In DNA, the CDR3 is TGTGCCAGCAGTGAAACTAGCGGGGGGTCCACAGATACGCAGTATTTT.

This clone was counted between two and nine times. The rearrangement uses TRBV7-6 and TRBJ2-3; 10 nucleotides align to TRBD2. V gave up 3 bases and J gave up 5 bases; unmatched junction bases: 11. Germline CDR1 and CDR2: SGHVS and FNYEAQ. The CDR3 consists of 17 residues. The CDR3 protein is CASSLGLTSGSGDTQYF. The CDR3 DNA reads as TGTGCCAGCAGCTTGGGGCTGACTAGCGGGTCCGGAGATACGCAGTATTTT.

The rearrangement uses TRBV5-8 and TRBJ2-7, with D perhaps TRBD2 (5 bases). This CDR3 is 12 amino acids long. Germline CDR1 and CDR2: SGHTS and YDEGEE. Trimming removed 5 bases from V and 3 bases from J, with 9 bases in between. The CDR3 loop reads CASSLGLYEQYF. CDR3 nucleotide sequence: TGTGCCAGCAGTTTAGGACTCTACGAGCAGTACTTC.

V usage is TRBV21-1 and J usage is TRBJ2-3. TRBV21-1 is listed as a pseudogene. There are 17 residues in the CDR3. CDR3 in amino acids: CASSTQGTKQGTDTQYF. The CDR3 nucleotides read TGTGCCAGCAGCACCCAGGGGACTAAACAGGGGACAGATACGCAGTATTTT.

This clone was seen a handful of times. The V call is TRBV6-1, the J call TRBJ1-2; TRBD1 agrees at 7 bases. CDR1 is MNHNS, CDR2 SASEGT, per germline. V dropped 7 bases and J dropped 6; count of bases not matched to a gene: 5. The CDR3 length is 12 residues. CDR3 sequence: CASTEQGHGYTF. The CDR3 region has the DNA TGTGCCAGCACCGAACAGGGGCATGGCTACACCTTC.

The rearrangement links TRBV30 to TRBJ2-5; 7 nucleotides line up with TRBD1. The germline gives CDR1 GTSNPN, CDR2 SVGIG (reference sequence). The CDR3 is 15 amino acids. V was pared by 3 bases and J by 4 bases, with 11 bases of the junction left unmatched. CDR3 coding DNA: TGTGCCTGGAGCCCGACAGGGTTAGTAGGAGAGACCCAGTACTTC. Its translation is CAWSPTGLVGETQYF.

This chain uses TRBV30 with TRBJ1-1; 7 bases are a match to TRBD1. The CDR3 totals 18 residues. Germline CDR1 is GTSNPN and CDR2 is SVGIG (reference sequence). J was trimmed by 2 bases and V by 4 bases; bases with no gene match: 19. CDR3 sequence: CAWNPQRIPNRGNTEAFF. CDR3 coding DNA: TGTGCCTGGAACCCACAAAGGATCCCAAACAGGGGTAACACTGAAGCTTTCTTT.

This chain joins TRBV9 and TRBJ2-5; TRBD2 matches at 13 bases. The germline V gene has CDR1 SGDLS and CDR2 YYNGEE. CDR3 length equals 17 residues. With 4 bases clipped from V and 3 bases from J, the junction kept 9 bases outside the gene matches. This CDR3 reads CASSSRVTSGGEETQYF. Here the CDR3 DNA reads TGTGCCAGCAGCTCGCGAGTCACTAGCGGGGGGGAAGAGACCCAGTACTTC.

V is TRBV30 and J is TRBJ1-3; D gene uncertain. V lost 5 bases and J 0 bases, leaving 8 bases between the germline ends. Germline lookup yields CDR1 GTSNPN and CDR2 SVGIG (reference sequence). This CDR3 is built from 13 residues. The CDR3 region is CAWRMDSGNTIYF. The CDR3 DNA follows: TGTGCCTGGCGAATGGACTCTGGAAACACCATATATTTT.